This T cell receptor (beta chain) is drawn from a study of T cells in women clearing cervical HPV infection. Study-wide context: Blood came at first lesion visit for cases, post-clearance for controls.

Dot-blot hybridization genotyped cervical HPV amplified with MY09/MY11 PCR. Sequenced by immunoSEQ multiplex PCR; TCRdb stores in-frame clones only, minus some. This repertoire comprises tens of thousands of clones; its ten largest clones make up roughly 1.4%. On this clone: The read terminates 3 residues before the CDR3 end, so the remaining end is supplied by the germline J gene.

Unmatched junction bases numbered 5, after V lost 4 bases and J lost 6 bases. CDR1 is MGHRA, CDR2 YSYEKL, per germline. The CDR3 is 15 residues long. The rearrangement joins TRBV4-1 to TRBJ1-5, with 11 bases aligning to TRBD1. The material sequenced was blood buffy coat. The receptor was isolated from a woman aged 18 to 75 with a cervical HPV16 infection that either progressed to CIN3+ or cleared (not recorded which). The chain's CDR3 is CASSPAGQGVQPQHF. The sequenced CDR3 bases are TGCGCCAGCAGCCCCGCGGGACAGGGGGTTCAGCCC.